The T cell receptor beta chain under discussion was sequenced for a study of shared clonotypes between healthy human individuals. Study conclusions and caveats: Among donors, clonotype sharing was expected to be affected by sequencing depth. Limitation of the genetic and exposure-history diversity represented came from the few donors.

Remarks on this clone: Its matching antigen is unknown.

Profiled with immunoSEQ multiplex PCR; TCRdb holds only in-frame clones, not every one. The top ten clones hold about 1.5% of a sample with around 2.1 million clones, about 92% of them seen once. Trimming shortened V by 0 bases and J by 8 bases, and 11 bases separated the two germline ends. From germline, CDR1 is MGHRA and CDR2 YSYEKL. The CDR3 contains 14 residues. CD45RO-negative, CCR7-positively selected cells formed the naive CD8 fraction, excluding terminally differentiated effector memory CD45RA+ cells. The sequencing sample was made of naive CD8+ T cells from PBMCs. This rearrangement joins TRBV4-1 to TRBJ2-1, with D possibly TRBD1 on 7 matching bases. The TCR comes from a man aged 18 to 35 in good health. Some clones in this sample may be carry-over from other donors' samples. As DNA, the CDR3 is TGCGCCAGCAGCCAAGAGGCAGGGGGGCATGAGCAGTTCTTC. Translating it yields CASSQEAGGHEQFF.